This TCR beta chain was sequenced for a study of T cell changes during pregnancy in multiple sclerosis. The germline gives CDR1 SGDLS, CDR2 YYNGEE. Trimming cost V 3 bases and J 9 bases; bases outside gene matches: 6. This CDR3 region has 13 residues. Sequenced by immunoSEQ multiplex PCR; TCRdb stores in-frame clones only, minus some. The sample yields 83,000 or so clones, 85% to 95% seen once. The genes are TRBV9 and TRBJ2-1; the match to TRBD2 covers 7 bases. This specimen was peripheral blood, taken after pregnancy. The clonotype comes from a female donor in good health, enrolled as a control in a pregnancy study. The CDR3 bases are TGTGCCAGCAGCGGGGGGGGGAATGCTGAGCAGTTCTTC. It specifies CASSGGGNAEQFF.